The sequence of this TCR beta chain was determined in a study of T cells expressing NK-cell markers. The length of the CDR3 is 15 residues. The germline V gene has CDR1 SQVTM and CDR2 ANQGSEA. TCRdb reprocessed the 5' RACE reads, with one entry per CDR3 protein and no DNA. There are a few hundred thousand distinct CDR3 sequences in the sample, with roughly 5.4% held by the top ten. The source material was blood T cells: a sorted CD56 or NKG2C T cell subset, CD4+ or CD8+ T cells, or bulk PBMC T cells (not recorded which). The clonotype originates from a man aged 18-75 years in good health. The rearrangement joins TRBV29-1 to TRBJ1-2; checking the TCRdb D call of TRBD1 is not possible without DNA. CDR3 amino acids: CSVEDPTGARAGYTF.